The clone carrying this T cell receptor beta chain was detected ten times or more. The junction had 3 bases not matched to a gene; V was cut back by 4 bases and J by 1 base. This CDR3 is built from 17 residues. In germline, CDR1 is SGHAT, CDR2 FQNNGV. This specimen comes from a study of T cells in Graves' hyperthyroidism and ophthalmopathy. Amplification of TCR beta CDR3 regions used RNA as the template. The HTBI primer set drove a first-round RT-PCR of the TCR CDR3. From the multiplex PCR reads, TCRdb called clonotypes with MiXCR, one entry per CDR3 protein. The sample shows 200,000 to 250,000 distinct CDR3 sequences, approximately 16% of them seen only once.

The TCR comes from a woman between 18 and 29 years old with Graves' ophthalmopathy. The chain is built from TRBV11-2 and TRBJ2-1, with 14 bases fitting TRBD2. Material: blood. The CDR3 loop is CASSSRTSGRSYNEQFF. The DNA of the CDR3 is TGTGCCAGCAGCTCACGGACTAGCGGGAGGTCCTACAATGAGCAGTTCTTC. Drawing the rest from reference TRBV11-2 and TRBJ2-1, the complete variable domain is EAGVAQSPRYKIIEKRQSVAFWCNPISGHATLYWYQQILGQGPKLLIQFQNNGVVDDSQLPKDRFSAERLKGVDSTLKIQPAKLEDSAVYLCASSSRTSGRSYNEQFFGPGTRLTVL.